The 27 T cell receptor beta chains below come from one sample, sequenced in a study of siplizumab effects on memory and regulatory T cells. Clones were sequenced by immunoSEQ multiplex PCR, and TCRdb holds only the in-frame ones, with some missing. This table has 56,000 or so clones, over 95% appearing once. Sequenced sample: naive CD8+ T cells sorted from blood. These receptors were taken from a human donor in good health.

The rearrangement links TRBV14 to TRBJ2-7, with 8 bases identical to TRBD1. V lost 8 bases and J lost 1; bases outside the gene matches: 10. This CDR3 comprises 15 residues. Germline V gene lookup returns CDR1 SGHDN and CDR2 FVKESK. In nucleotides, the CDR3 is TGTGCCAGCCCCTTGGAAACAGGGGGGTCCTACGAGCAGTACTTC. Amino acid sequence: CASPLETGGSYEQYF.

The count of this clone is one. DNA of the CDR3: TGTGCCAGCAGCGGGGACAGGGGCCGATCACATTCCCTCTACGAGCAGTACTTC. It is translated as CASSGDRGRSHSLYEQYF. The genes are TRBV7-9 and TRBJ2-7; 10 bases are a match to TRBD1. Losses at the gene ends were 5 bases for V and 3 bases for J; bases not matched to a gene: 16. The CDR3 has 18 amino acids. The germline CDR1 and CDR2 sequences are SEHNR and FQNEAQ (reference sequence).

The chain has TRBV27 and TRBJ2-1, with 9 bases that match TRBD1. The CDR3 extends over 23 amino acids. CDR1 is MNHEY and CDR2 is SMNVEV in the germline V gene (reference sequence). The V and J ends lost 5 bases and 6 bases, in that order; junction bases with no gene match: 32. CDR3 sequence (DNA): TGTGCCAGCAGTCCCATAGAGAGTCGTCCCGGGACAGGGCCGCAGCGAGATATCAATGAGCAGTTCTTC. Translation: CASSPIESRPGTGPQRDINEQFF.

CDR3 coding DNA: TGTGCCAGCAGCTTGGCCCCGGGGGCGGGTACCTCTGAAGCTTTCTTT. It is translated as CASSLAPGAGTSEAFF. This chain links TRBV5-6 with TRBJ1-1; TRBD1 might be the D (6 bases). CDR1 is SGHDT and CDR2 is YYEEEE in the germline V gene. The CDR3 runs 16 residues. V dropped 0 bases and J dropped 6 bases, with 18 bases sitting between them.

The rearrangement joins TRBV27 to TRBJ1-2; D may be TRBD1 (5 bases). The CDR3 is 13 residues long. The germline V and J ends were trimmed by 3 bases and 3 bases, with 8 bases remaining between them. Germline CDR1 reads MNHEY; CDR2 reads SMNVEV (reference sequence). The DNA of the CDR3 is TGTGCCAGCAGTTTTCAGGGAGACTATGGCTACACCTTC. It yields the protein CASSFQGDYGYTF.

The V gene is TRBV30, the J gene TRBJ2-7, with D unresolved. Per germline, CDR1 GTSNPN and CDR2 SVGIG (reference sequence). Between the trimmed V and J ends, which lost 5 bases and 2 bases, there was a span of 7 bases. The length of the CDR3 is 11 residues. In DNA, the CDR3 is TGTGCCTGGGCCTACGCCTACGAGCAGTACTTC. Translated: CAWAYAYEQYF.

This chain connects TRBV27 to TRBJ2-2, with TRBD1 matching 8 bases. CDR3 length: 13 residues. CDR1 MNHEY and CDR2 SMNVEV come from the germline V gene (reference sequence). With 7 bases clipped from V and 6 bases from J, the junction kept 4 bases outside the gene matches. The DNA for the CDR3 is TGTGCCAGCAAGGACAGGGAGGCCGGGGAGCTGTTTTTT. The encoded protein is CASKDREAGELFF.

The genes are TRBV6-1 and TRBJ2-7, with D tentatively TRBD1 or TRBD2 (5 bases each). CDR1 and CDR2 from the germline V gene are MNHNS and SASEGT. V was shortened by 6 bases and J by 4 bases, with 16 bases between the two germline ends. The length of the CDR3 is 14 residues. CDR3 DNA sequence: TGTGCCAGCAGGTCCCGGGACGGTGGTTACGAGCAGTACTTC. Its translation: CASRSRDGGYEQYF.

The chain couples TRBV21-1 to TRBJ2-1; TRBD2, the table's D call, lacks a check against the DNA. TRBV21-1 is reported as a pseudogene. The CDR3 totals 12 residues. The CDR3 region is CASRKTSNEQFF. The CDR3 nucleotides read TGTGCCAGCAGAAAGACTAGCAACGAGCAGTTCTTC.

This rearrangement joins TRBV29-1 to TRBJ2-7, with TRBD2 as a possible D gene (5 bases). This CDR3 has 10 amino acids. The germline V gene encodes CDR1 SQVTM and CDR2 ANQGSEA. Trimming removed 4 bases from V and 6 bases from J, with 7 bases in between. CDR3 amino acids: CSVAAGEQYF. CDR3 nucleotide sequence: TGCAGCGTTGCCGCGGGCGAGCAGTACTTC.

V usage is TRBV6-1 and J usage is TRBJ2-7; the match to TRBD1 covers 7 bases. Germline-derived CDR1 and CDR2 are MNHNS and SASEGT. This CDR3 has 13 residues. J was trimmed by 4 bases and V by 10 bases; bases with no gene match: 10. This CDR3 is CATQDREGYEQYF. In DNA, the CDR3 is TGTGCCACACAAGACAGGGAAGGGTACGAGCAGTACTTC.

As concerns this clone: The same CDR3 can be traced to other DNA sequences in this sample. The rearrangement joins TRBV30 to TRBJ1-2; the D is unclear. This CDR3 is 10 amino acids long. The ends were cut back, 5 bases at V and 4 bases at J, with 5 bases in the middle. Germline-derived CDR1 and CDR2 are GTSNPN and SVGIG (reference sequence). The CDR3, as DNA: TGTGCCTGGCGCAGCTATGGCTACACCTTC. As protein: CAWRSYGYTF.

This chain connects TRBV2 to TRBJ1-1; maybe TRBD1 (6 bases). This CDR3 comprises 15 residues. CDR1 SNHLY and CDR2 FYNNEI come from the germline V gene. Trimming took off 3 bases at V and 4 bases at J, with 15 bases between the two ends. CDR3 in DNA: TGTGCCAGCAGTGACGGGACACCGGGCATCACTGAAGCTTTCTTT. Translation: CASSDGTPGITEAFF.

V gene TRBV10-3 combines with J gene TRBJ1-2, with 7 bases that match TRBD1. CDR1 and CDR2 from the germline V gene are ENHRY and SYGVKD. J was trimmed by 6 bases and V by 8 bases; bases with no gene match: 9. This CDR3 is built from 13 residues. This CDR3 reads CAIAGTESNGYTF. DNA for the CDR3: TGTGCCATCGCCGGGACAGAGAGCAATGGCTACACCTTC.

The genes are TRBV30 and TRBJ2-7; D is possibly TRBD1 or TRBD2 (5 bases each). Germline V gene sequence: CDR1 GTSNPN, CDR2 SVGIG (reference sequence). This CDR3 has 15 residues. The ends were cut back, 5 bases at V and 0 bases at J, with 17 bases in the middle. CDR3 bases: TGTGCCTGGGAGGAAGGGGCAGGGAGCTCCTACGAGCAGTACTTC. This encodes CAWEEGAGSSYEQYF.

The chain carries TRBV14 and TRBJ2-1; 8 nucleotides align to TRBD2. Germline V CDR1 and CDR2: SGHDN, FVKESK. V lost 0 bases, J lost 3 bases, and 4 bases stayed unmatched. The CDR3 contains 16 residues. The CDR3 nucleotides are TGTGCCAGCAGCCAAGAATTACTAGCGGACTACAATGAGCAGTTCTTC. It encodes CASSQELLADYNEQFF.

This clone was seen once. The gene calls are TRBV7-2 and TRBJ2-7; 8 nucleotides agree with TRBD2. Trimming removed 5 bases from V and 4 bases from J; junction bases left unmatched: 7. Germline V gene lookup returns CDR1 SGHTA and CDR2 FQGNSA. The CDR3 has 14 residues. The CDR3 sequence is CASSVSSGPYEQYF. CDR3 sequence (DNA): TGTGCCAGCAGCGTTTCTAGCGGGCCTTACGAGCAGTACTTC.

The J gene is TRBJ2-1, the V gene TRBV10-2; maybe TRBD1 (5 bases). Germline CDR1 and CDR2: WSHSY and SAAADI. The ends were cut back, 2 bases at V and 3 bases at J, with 11 bases in the middle. This CDR3 comprises 15 residues. The CDR3 reads CASSEGRTNYNEQFF. CDR3 in DNA: TGCGCCAGCAGTGAGGGACGGACAAACTACAATGAGCAGTTCTTC.

The chain recombines TRBV10-3 with TRBJ2-1; D remains ambiguous. This CDR3 comprises 17 residues. The V gene's germline CDR1 is ENHRY and CDR2 SYGVKD. Trimming removed 3 bases at V and 6 bases at J, with 21 bases between. The CDR3 DNA is TGTGCCATCAGTGATCTCGGTTCCCAAGTTACCTTCAATGAGCAGTTCTTC. Protein: CAISDLGSQVTFNEQFF.

V usage is TRBV19 and J usage is TRBJ1-5; 7 positions agree with TRBD1. V lost 7 bases, J lost 3 bases, and 9 bases stayed unmatched. Germline assignment: CDR1 LNHDA and CDR2 SQIVND (reference sequence). The CDR3 is 15 amino acids. CDR3 protein: CASTQGRGINQPQHF. DNA for the CDR3: TGTGCCAGTACTCAGGGCAGGGGGATCAATCAGCCCCAGCATTTT.

This chain connects TRBV7-3 to TRBJ2-3; no clear D. This CDR3 has 15 residues. V was trimmed by 5 bases and J by 1 base, leaving 13 bases between them. Germline CDR1 is SGHTA and CDR2 is FQGTGA. CDR3: CASSPLGYRTDTQYF. DNA for the CDR3: TGTGCCAGCAGCCCCTTGGGGTATCGCACAGATACGCAGTATTTT.

The rearrangement links TRBV27 to TRBJ2-3, with 8 bases identical to TRBD2. This CDR3 has 16 residues. Germline CDR1 is MNHEY and CDR2 is SMNVEV (reference sequence). J gave up 0 bases and V 4 bases, and 6 bases lay outside the gene matches. The CDR3 DNA sequence: TGTGCCAGCAGTTCACTACTAGCGGACAGCACAGATACGCAGTATTTT. It specifies CASSSLLADSTDTQYF.

This clone was seen just once. The V call is TRBV5-1, the J call TRBJ1-1, with D unresolved. The germline V and J ends were trimmed by 4 bases and 8 bases, with 18 bases remaining between them. This CDR3 spans 14 amino acids. The germline gives CDR1 SGHRS, CDR2 YFSETQ. In DNA, the CDR3 is TGCGCCAGCAGCCCTGCAGAGGCTGCCTTGGAAGCTTTCTTT. This sequence encodes CASSPAEAALEAFF.

The chain carries TRBV4-2 and TRBJ2-4, with a possible D match to TRBD2 (6 bases). The CDR3 spans 17 residues. Germline V lookup: CDR1 LGHNA, CDR2 YNFKEQ. Trimming removed 1 base at V and 1 base at J, with 14 bases between. The CDR3 loop is CASSQVSGERAKNIQYF. In DNA form, the CDR3 reads TGTGCCAGCAGCCAAGTATCGGGGGAAAGGGCCAAAAACATTCAGTACTTC.

The chain couples TRBV7-9 to TRBJ2-1; D perhaps matches TRBD1 (6 bases). Germline values: CDR1 SEHNR, CDR2 FQNEAQ (reference sequence). The CDR3 runs to 12 residues. Trimming shortened V by 5 bases and J by 10 bases, and 12 bases separated the two germline ends. This CDR3 is CASSTTGYEQFF. The CDR3 DNA is TGTGCCAGCAGCACGACAGGATACGAGCAGTTCTTC.

V usage is TRBV14 and J usage is TRBJ2-7, with 8 bases fitting TRBD2. Germline loops: CDR1 SGHDN, CDR2 FVKESK. The CDR3 length is 13 residues. With V trimmed by 5 bases and J by 6 bases, 6 bases remained unmatched. CDR3 DNA: TGTGCCAGCAGCGCGGGACTAGTGGGCGAGCAGTACTTC. Protein: CASSAGLVGEQYF.

The CDR3 is CASTKGETQYF. The CDR3 bases are TGTGCCAGCACTAAAGGGGAGACCCAGTACTTC. This chain joins TRBV7-8 and TRBJ2-5; D is unclear. In germline, CDR1 is SGHVS, CDR2 FQNEAQ. Trimming left V 7 bases short and J 5 bases short, with 8 bases between. This CDR3 is built from 11 residues.